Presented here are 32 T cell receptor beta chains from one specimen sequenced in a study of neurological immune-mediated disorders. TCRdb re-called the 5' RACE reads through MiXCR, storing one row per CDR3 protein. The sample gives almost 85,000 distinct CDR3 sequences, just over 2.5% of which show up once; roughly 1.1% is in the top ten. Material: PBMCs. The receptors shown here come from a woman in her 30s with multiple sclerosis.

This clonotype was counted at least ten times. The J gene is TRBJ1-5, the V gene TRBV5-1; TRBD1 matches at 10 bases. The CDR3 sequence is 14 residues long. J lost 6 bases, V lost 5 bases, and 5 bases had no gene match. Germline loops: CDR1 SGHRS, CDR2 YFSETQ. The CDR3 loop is CASSTGTGAQPQHF. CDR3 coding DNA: TGCGCCAGCAGTACCGGGACAGGGGCTCAGCCCCAGCATTTT.

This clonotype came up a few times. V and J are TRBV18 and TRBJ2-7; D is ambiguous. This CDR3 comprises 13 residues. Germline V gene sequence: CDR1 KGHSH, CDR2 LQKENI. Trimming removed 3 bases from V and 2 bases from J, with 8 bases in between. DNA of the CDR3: TGTGCCAGCTCACCTCAGGAAACCTACGAGCAGTACTTC. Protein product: CASSPQETYEQYF.

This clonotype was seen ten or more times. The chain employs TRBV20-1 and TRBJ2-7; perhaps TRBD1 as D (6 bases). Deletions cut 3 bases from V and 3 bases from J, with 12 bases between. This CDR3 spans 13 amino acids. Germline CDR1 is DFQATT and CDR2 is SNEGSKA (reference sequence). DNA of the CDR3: TGCAGTGCTAGGAACCGGGACAACTACGAGCAGTACTTC. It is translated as CSARNRDNYEQYF.

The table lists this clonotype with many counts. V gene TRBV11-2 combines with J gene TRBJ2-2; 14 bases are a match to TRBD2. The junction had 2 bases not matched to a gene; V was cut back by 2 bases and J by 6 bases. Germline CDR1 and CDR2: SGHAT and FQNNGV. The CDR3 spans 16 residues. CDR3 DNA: TGTGCCAGCAGCTTAAGGGGACTAGCGGGGGCCGGGGAGCTGTTTTTT. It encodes CASSLRGLAGAGELFF.

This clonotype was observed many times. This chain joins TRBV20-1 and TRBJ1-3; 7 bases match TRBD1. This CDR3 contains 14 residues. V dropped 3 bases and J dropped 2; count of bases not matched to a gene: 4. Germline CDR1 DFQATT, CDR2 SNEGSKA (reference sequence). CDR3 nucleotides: TGCAGTGCTAGTGACAGGGCGACTGGAAACACCATATATTTT. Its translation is CSASDRATGNTIYF.

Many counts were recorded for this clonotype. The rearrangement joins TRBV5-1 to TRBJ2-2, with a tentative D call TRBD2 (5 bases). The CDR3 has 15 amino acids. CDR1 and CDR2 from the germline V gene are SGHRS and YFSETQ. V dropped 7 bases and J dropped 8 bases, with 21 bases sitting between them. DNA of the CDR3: TGCGCCAGCGGGCCTTCAGCGGACGTTTGGGGGGAGCTGTTTTTT. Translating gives CASGPSADVWGELFF. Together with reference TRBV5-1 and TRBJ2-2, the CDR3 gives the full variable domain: KAGVTQTPRYLIKTRGQQVTLSCSPISGHRSVSWYQQTPGQGLQFLFEYFSETQRNKGNFPGRFSGRQFSNSRSEMNVSTLELGDSALYLCASGPSADVWGELFFGEGSRLTVL.

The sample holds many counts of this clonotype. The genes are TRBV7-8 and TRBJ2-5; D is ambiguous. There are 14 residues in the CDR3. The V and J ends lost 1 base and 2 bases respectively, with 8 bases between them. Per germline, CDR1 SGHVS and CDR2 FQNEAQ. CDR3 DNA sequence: TGTGCCAGCAGCTTAGGTCCCACGCAAGAGACCCAGTACTTC. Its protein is CASSLGPTQETQYF.

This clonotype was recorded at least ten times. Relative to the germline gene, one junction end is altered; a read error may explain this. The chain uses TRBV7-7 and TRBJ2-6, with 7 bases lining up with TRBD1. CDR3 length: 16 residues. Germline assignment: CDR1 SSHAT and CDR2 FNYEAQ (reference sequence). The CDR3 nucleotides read TGTGCTAGCAGCCAGGGGGACAGCTCTGGGGCCAACGTCCTGACTTTC. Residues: CASSQGDSSGANVLTF.

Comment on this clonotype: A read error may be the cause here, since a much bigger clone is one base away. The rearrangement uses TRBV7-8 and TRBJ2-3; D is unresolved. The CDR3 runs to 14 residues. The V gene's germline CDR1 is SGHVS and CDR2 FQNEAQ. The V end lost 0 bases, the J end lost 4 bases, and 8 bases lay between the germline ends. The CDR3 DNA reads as TGTGCCAGCAGCTTAGCCAAAGGGCCAGATACGCAGTATTTT. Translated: CASSLAKGPDTQYF.

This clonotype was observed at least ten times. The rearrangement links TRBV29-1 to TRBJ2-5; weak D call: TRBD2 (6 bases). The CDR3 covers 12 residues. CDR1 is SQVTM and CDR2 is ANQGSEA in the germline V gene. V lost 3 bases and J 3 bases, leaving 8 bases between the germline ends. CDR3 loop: CSVEPGEETQYF. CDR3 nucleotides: TGCAGCGTTGAGCCGGGGGAAGAGACCCAGTACTTC.

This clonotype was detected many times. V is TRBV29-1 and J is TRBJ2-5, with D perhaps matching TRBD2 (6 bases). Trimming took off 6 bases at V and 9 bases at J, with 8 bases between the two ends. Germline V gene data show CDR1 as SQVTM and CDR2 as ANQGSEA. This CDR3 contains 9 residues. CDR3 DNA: TGCAGCGTACCGGGAGCCCAGTACTTC. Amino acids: CSVPGAQYF. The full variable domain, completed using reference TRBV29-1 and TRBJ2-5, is SAVISQKPSRDICQRGTSLTIQCQVDSQVTMMFWYRQQPGQSLTLIATANQGSEATYESGFVIDKFPISRPNLTFSTLTVSNMSPEDSSIYLCSVPGAQYFGPGTRLLVL.

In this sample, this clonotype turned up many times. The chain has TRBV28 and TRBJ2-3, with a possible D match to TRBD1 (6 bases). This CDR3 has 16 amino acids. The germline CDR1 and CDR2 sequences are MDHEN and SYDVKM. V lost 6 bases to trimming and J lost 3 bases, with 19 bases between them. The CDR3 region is CASSIFSDSGTDTQYF. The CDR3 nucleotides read TGTGCCAGCAGCATATTCTCGGACAGTGGGACAGATACGCAGTATTTT.

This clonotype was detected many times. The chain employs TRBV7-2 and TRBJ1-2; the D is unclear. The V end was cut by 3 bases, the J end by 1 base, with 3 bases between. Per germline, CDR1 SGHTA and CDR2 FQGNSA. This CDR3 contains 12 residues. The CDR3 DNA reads TGTGCCAGCAGCTTCATTAACTATGGCTACACCTTC. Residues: CASSFINYGYTF.

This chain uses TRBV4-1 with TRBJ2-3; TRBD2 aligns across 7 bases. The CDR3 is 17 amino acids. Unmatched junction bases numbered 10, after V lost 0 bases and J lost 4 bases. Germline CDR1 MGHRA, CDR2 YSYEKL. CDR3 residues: CASSQDFLAGDPDTQYF. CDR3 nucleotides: TGCGCCAGCAGCCAAGATTTCCTGGCGGGAGACCCAGATACGCAGTATTTT.

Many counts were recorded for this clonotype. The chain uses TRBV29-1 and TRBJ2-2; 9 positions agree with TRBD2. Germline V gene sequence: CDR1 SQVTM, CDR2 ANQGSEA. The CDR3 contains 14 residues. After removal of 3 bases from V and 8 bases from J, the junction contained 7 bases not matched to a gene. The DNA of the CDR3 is TGCAGCGTTGAGGTTGCGGGAGGGTCTGGGGAGCTGTTTTTT. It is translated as CSVEVAGGSGELFF.

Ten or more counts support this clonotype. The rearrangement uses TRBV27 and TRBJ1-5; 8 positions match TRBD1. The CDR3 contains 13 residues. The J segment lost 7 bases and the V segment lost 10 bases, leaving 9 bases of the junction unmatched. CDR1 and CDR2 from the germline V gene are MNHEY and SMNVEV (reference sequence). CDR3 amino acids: CATSQGARQPQHF. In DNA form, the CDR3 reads TGTGCCACGTCCCAGGGGGCGCGACAGCCCCAGCATTTT.

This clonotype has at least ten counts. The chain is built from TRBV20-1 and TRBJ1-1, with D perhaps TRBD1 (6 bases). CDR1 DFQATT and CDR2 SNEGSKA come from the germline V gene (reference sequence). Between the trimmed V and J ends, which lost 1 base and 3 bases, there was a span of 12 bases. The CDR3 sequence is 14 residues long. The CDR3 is CSARGDKGYTEAFF. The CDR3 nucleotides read TGCAGTGCTAGAGGGGACAAAGGGTACACTGAAGCTTTCTTT.

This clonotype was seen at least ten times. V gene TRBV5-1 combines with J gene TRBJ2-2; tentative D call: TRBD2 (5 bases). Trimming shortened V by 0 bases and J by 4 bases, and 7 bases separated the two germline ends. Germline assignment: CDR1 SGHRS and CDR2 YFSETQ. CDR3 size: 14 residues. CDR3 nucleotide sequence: TGCGCCAGCAGCTTGGGGAGGACCACCGGGGAGCTGTTTTTT. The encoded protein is CASSLGRTTGELFF.

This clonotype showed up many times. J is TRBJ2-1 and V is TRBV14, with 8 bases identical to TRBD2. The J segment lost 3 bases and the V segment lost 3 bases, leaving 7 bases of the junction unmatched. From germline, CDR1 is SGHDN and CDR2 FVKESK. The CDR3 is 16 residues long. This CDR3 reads CASSQKKSGSYNEQFF. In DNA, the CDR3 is TGTGCCAGCAGCCAGAAAAAGAGCGGGAGCTACAATGAGCAGTTCTTC.

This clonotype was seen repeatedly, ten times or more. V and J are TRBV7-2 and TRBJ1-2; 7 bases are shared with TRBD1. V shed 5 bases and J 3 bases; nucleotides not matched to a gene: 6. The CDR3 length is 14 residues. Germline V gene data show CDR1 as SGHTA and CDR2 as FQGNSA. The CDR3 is CASSKTGSDYGYTF. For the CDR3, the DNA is TGTGCCAGCAGCAAGACAGGGAGTGACTATGGCTACACCTTC.

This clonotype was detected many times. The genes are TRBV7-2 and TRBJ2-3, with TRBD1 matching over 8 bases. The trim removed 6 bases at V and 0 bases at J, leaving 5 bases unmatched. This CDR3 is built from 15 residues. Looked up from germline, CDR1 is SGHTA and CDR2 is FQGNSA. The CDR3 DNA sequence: TGTGCCAGCAGTCCGGACAGGGCGAGCACAGATACGCAGTATTTT. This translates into CASSPDRASTDTQYF.

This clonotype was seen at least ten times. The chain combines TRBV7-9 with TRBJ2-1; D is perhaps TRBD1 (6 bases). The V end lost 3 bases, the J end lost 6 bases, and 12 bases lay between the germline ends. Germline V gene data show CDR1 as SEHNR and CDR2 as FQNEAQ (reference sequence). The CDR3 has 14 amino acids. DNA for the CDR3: TGTGCCAGCAGCTTTTCAGGGGCGGGCAATGAGCAGTTCTTC. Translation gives CASSFSGAGNEQFF.

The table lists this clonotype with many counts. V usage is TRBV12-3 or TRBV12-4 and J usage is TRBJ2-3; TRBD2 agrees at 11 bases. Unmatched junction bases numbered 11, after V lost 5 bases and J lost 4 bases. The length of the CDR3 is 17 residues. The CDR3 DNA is TGTGCCAGCAGTCTGATAGCGGGAGGGGATCAGCCAGATACGCAGTATTTT. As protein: CASSLIAGGDQPDTQYF.

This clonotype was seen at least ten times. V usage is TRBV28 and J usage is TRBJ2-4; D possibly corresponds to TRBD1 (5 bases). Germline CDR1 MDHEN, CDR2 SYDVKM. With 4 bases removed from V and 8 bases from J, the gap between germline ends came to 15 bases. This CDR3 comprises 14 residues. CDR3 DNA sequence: TGTGCCAGCAGTTCACCCCCCCCACAGGACATTCAGTACTTC. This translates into CASSSPPPQDIQYF.

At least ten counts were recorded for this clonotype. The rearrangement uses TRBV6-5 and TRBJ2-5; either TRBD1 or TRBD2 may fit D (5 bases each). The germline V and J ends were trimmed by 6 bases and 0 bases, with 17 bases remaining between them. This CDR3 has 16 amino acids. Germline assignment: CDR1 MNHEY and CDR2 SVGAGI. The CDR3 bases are TGTGCCAGCAGCGAGGGGATCTGGACAAACCAAGAGACCCAGTACTTC. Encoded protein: CASSEGIWTNQETQYF.

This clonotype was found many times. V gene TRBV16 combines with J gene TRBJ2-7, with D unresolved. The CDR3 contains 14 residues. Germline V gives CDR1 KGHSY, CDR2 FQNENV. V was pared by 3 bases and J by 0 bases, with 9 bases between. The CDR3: CASSHYRNSYEQYF. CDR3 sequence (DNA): TGTGCCAGCAGCCATTATCGGAACTCCTACGAGCAGTACTTC.

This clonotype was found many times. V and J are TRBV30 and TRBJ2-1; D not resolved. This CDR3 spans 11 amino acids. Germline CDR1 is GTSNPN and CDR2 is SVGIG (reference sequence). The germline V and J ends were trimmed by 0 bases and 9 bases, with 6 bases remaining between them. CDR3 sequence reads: CAWSVLSEQFF. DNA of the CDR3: TGTGCCTGGAGTGTACTAAGTGAGCAGTTCTTC.

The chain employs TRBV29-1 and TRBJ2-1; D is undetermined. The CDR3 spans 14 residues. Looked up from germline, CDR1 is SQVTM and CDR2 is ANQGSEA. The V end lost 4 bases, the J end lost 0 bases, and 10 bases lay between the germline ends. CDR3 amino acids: CSVAGRSSYNEQFF. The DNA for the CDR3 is TGCAGCGTTGCCGGCAGGAGCTCCTACAATGAGCAGTTCTTC.

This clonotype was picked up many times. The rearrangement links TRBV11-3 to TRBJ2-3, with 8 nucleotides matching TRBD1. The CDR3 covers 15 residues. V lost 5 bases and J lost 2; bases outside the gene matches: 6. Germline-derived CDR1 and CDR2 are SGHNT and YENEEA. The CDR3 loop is CASSLGQADTDTQYF. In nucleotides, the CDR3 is TGTGCCAGCAGCCTGGGACAGGCGGACACAGATACGCAGTATTTT.

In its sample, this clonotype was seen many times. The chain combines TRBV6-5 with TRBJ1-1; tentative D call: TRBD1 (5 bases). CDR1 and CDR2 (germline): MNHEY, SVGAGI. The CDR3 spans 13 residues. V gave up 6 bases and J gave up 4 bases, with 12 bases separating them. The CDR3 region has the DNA TGTGCCAGCAGCCCTCCCAGGGCCACTGAAGCTTTCTTT. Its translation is CASSPPRATEAFF.

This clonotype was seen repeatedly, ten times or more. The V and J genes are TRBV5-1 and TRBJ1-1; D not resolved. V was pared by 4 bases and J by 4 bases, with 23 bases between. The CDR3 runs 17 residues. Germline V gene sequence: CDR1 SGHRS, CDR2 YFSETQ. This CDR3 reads CASSATGRTPSVTEAFF. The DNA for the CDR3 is TGCGCCAGCAGCGCGACGGGGAGGACGCCGTCGGTCACTGAAGCTTTCTTT.

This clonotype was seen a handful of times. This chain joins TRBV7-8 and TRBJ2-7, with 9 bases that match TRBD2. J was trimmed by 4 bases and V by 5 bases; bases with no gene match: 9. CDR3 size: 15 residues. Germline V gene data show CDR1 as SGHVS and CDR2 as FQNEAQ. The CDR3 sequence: CASSLGELAGYEQYF. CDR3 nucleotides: TGTGCCAGCAGCCTGGGTGAGCTAGCGGGGTACGAGCAGTACTTC.